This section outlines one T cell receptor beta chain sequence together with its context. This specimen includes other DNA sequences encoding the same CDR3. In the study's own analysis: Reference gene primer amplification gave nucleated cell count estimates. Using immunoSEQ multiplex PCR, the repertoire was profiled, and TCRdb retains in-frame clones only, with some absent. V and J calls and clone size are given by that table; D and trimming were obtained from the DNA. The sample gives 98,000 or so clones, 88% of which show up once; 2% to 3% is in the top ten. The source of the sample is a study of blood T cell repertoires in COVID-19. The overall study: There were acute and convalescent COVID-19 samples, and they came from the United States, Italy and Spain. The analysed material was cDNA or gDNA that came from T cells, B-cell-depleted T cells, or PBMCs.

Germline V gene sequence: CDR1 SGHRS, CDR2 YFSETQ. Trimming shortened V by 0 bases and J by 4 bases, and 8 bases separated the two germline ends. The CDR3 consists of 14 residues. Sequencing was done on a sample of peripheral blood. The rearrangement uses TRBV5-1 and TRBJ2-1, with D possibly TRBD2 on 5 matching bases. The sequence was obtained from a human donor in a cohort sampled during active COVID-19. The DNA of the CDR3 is TGCGCCAGCAGCTTGGTCGGGGAGTACAATGAGCAGTTCTTC. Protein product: CASSLVGEYNEQFF. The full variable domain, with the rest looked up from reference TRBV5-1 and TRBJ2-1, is KAGVTQTPRYLIKTRGQQVTLSCSPISGHRSVSWYQQTPGQGLQFLFEYFSETQRNKGNFPGRFSGRQFSNSRSEMNVSTLELGDSALYLCASSLVGEYNEQFFGPGTRLTVL.